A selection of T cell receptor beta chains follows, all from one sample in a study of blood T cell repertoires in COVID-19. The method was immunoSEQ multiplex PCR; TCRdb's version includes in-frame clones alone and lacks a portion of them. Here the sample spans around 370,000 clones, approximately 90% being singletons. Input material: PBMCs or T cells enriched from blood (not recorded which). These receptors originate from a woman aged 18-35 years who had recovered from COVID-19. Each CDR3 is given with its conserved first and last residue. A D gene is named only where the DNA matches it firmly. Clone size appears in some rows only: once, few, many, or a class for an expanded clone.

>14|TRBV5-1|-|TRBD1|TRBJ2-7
CASSSSGTAYEQYF
TGCGCCAGCAGCTCATCCGGGACAGCCTACGAGCAGTACTTC
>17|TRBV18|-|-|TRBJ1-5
CASSPSEYAGGDQPQHF
TGTGCCAGCTCACCGAGTGAATATGCGGGGGGGGATCAGCCCCAGCATTTT
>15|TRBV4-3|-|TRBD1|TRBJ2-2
CASSEGQVYAGELFF
TGCGCCAGCAGCGAGGGACAGGTCTACGCCGGGGAGCTGTTTTTT
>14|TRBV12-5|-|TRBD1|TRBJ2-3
CASGFGTGRDTQYF
TGTGCTAGTGGTTTCGGGACAGGTCGAGATACGCAGTATTTT
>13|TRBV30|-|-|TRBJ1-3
CAWAGDSGNTIYF
TGTGCCTGGGCCGGAGACTCTGGAAACACCATATATTTT
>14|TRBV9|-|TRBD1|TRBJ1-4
CASSGQGGNEKLFF
TGTGCCAGCAGCGGACAGGGTGGTAATGAAAAACTGTTTTTT
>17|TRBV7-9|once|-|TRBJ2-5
CASSHRTRGWPQETQYF
TGTGCCAGCAGCCATCGGACCAGGGGTTGGCCCCAAGAGACCCAGTACTTC
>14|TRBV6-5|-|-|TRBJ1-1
CASRQSRQDTEAFF
TGTGCCAGCAGACAGTCCAGGCAAGACACTGAAGCTTTCTTT
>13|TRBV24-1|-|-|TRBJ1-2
CATSETEDYGYTF
TGTGCCACCAGTGAAACGGAGGACTATGGCTACACCTTC
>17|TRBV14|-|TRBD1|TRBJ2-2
CASSLGQGKANTGELFF
TGTGCCAGCAGCCTCGGACAGGGAAAAGCGAACACCGGGGAGCTGTTTTTT
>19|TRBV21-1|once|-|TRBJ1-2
CASSKRVMGLTGGKDGYTF
TGTGCCAGCAGCAAAAGAGTCATGGGCTTAACAGGGGGCAAGGATGGCTACACCTTC
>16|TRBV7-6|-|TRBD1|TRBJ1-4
CASSPWTGWPNEKLFF
TGTGCCAGCAGCCCCTGGACAGGGTGGCCTAATGAAAAACTGTTTTTT
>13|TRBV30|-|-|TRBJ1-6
CAWLGSGVSPLHF
TGTGCCTGGTTGGGGTCAGGGGTTTCACCCCTCCACTTT
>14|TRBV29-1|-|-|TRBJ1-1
CSVELGGRVAEAFF
TGCAGCGTTGAACTGGGGGGGCGAGTGGCTGAAGCTTTCTTT
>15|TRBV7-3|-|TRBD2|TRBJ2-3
CASSLTGLVADTQYF
TGTGCCAGCAGCTTAACGGGACTAGTCGCAGATACGCAGTATTTT
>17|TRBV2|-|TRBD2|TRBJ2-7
CASSGTSGGVIRNEQYF
TGTGCCAGCAGCGGAACTAGCGGGGGGGTCATAAGGAACGAGCAGTACTTC
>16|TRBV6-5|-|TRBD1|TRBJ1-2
CASSYSRQGVHYGYTF
TGTGCCAGCAGTTACTCGAGACAGGGGGTTCACTATGGCTACACCTTC
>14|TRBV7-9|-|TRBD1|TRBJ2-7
CASRPTGGGYEQYF
TGTGCCAGCCGTCCGACAGGGGGCGGGTACGAGCAGTACTTC
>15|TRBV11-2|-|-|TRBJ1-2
CASSSPQIRLYGYTF
TGTGCCAGCAGCTCACCCCAGATCCGACTTTATGGCTACACCTTC
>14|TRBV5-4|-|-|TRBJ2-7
CASSPPGQNYEQYF
TGTGCCAGCAGCCCCCCGGGACAAAACTACGAGCAGTACTTC
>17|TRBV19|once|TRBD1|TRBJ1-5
CASSSLDRGLSNQPQHF
TGTGCCAGTAGTAGCCTGGACAGGGGGCTTAGCAATCAGCCCCAGCATTTT
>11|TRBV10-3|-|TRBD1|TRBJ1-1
CATWDRGEAFF
TGTGCCACCTGGGACAGGGGTGAAGCTTTCTTT
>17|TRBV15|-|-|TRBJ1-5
CATSRGAGFLGNQPQHF
TGTGCCACCAGCAGAGGGGCAGGGTTTTTGGGCAATCAGCCCCAGCATTTT
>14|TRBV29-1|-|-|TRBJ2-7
CSVGRTPPTYEQYF
TGCAGCGTTGGAAGGACTCCCCCGACCTACGAGCAGTACTTC
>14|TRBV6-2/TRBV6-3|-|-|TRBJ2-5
CASSYRLSWETQYF
TGTGCCAGCAGTTACAGACTTAGCTGGGAGACCCAGTACTTC
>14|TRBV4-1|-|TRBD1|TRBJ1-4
CASRKQGTNEKLFF
TGCGCCAGCAGGAAACAGGGGACTAATGAAAAACTGTTTTTT
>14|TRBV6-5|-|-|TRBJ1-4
CASSYSGQTEKLFF
TGTGCCAGCAGTTACTCCGGACAGACCGAAAAACTGTTTTTT
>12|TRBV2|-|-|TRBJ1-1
CASSEDSTEAFF
TGTGCCAGCAGTGAGGACAGCACTGAAGCTTTCTTT
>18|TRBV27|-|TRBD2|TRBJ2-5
CASSSLRTSGGSFETQYF
TGTGCCAGCAGTTCCCTACGGACTAGCGGGGGGTCTTTCGAGACCCAGTACTTC
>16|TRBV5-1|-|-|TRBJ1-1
CASSLARTASNTEAFF
TGCGCCAGCAGCTTGGCCAGGACAGCCTCGAACACTGAAGCTTTCTTT
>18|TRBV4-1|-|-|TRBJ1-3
CASSQDPVGRVFGNTIYF
TGCGCCAGCAGCCAAGATCCCGTGGGGAGGGTATTTGGAAACACCATATATTTT
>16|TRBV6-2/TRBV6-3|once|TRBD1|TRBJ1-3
CASSYRTGISGNTIYF
TGTGCCAGCAGTTACCGGACAGGGATCTCTGGAAACACCATATATTTT
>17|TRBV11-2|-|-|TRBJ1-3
CASSLLAVQRIGNTIYF
TGTGCCAGCAGCTTACTGGCCGTGCAACGTATTGGAAACACCATATATTTT
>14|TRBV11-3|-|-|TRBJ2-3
CASSSPGGTDTQYF
TGTGCCAGCAGCAGTCCGGGGGGCACAGATACGCAGTATTTT
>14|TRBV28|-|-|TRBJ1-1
CASTPVDRNTEAFF
TGTGCCAGCACCCCGGTAGATAGAAACACTGAAGCTTTCTTT
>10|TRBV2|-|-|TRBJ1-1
CASGNTEAFF
TGTGCCTCGGGGAACACTGAAGCTTTCTTT
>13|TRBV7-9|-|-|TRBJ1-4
CASDSLLNEKLFF
TGTGCCAGCGACAGCCTCCTTAATGAAAAACTGTTTTTT
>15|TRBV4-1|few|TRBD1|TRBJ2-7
CASSPLGTGNYEQYF
TGCGCCAGCAGCCCCCTAGGGACAGGGAACTACGAGCAGTACTTC
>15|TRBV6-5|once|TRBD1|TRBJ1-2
CASSYPTGGNYGYTF
TGTGCCAGCAGTTACCCGACAGGGGGCAACTATGGCTACACCTTC
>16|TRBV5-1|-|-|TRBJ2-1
CASSLRGESSYNEQFF
TGCGCCAGCAGCTTGAGAGGCGAGAGCTCCTACAATGAGCAGTTCTTC
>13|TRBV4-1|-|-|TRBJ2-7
CASSQSRGFEQYF
TGCGCCAGCAGCCAATCTAGAGGTTTCGAGCAGTACTTC
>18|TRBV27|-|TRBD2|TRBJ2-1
CASIKITSGGISYNEQFF
TGTGCCAGCATAAAGATCACTAGCGGGGGGATCTCCTACAATGAGCAGTTCTTC
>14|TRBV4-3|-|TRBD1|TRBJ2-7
CASSPQDRGYEQYF
TGCGCCAGCAGCCCCCAGGACAGGGGATACGAGCAGTACTTC
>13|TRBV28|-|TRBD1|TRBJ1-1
CASRDRANTEAFF
TGTGCCAGCCGGGACAGGGCAAACACTGAAGCTTTCTTT
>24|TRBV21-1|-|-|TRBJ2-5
CASSKASIRSWWGGRPKGQETQYF
TGTGCCAGCAGCAAAGCCTCGATCCGTAGCTGGTGGGGGGGCAGGCCTAAGGGCCAAGAGACCCAGTACTTC
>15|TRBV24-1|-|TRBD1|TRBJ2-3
CATSDPTGITDTQYF
TGTGCCACCAGTGACCCGACAGGGATCACAGATACGCAGTATTTT
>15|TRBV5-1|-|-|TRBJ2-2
CASSLEAANTGELFF
TGCGCCAGCAGCTTGGAGGCGGCGAACACCGGGGAGCTGTTTTTT
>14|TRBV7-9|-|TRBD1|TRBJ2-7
CASSIGQGVNEQYF
TGTGCCAGCAGCATAGGACAGGGGGTTAACGAGCAGTACTTC
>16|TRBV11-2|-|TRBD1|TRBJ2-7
CASSIPTGGYSYEQYF
TGTGCCAGCAGCATACCAACAGGGGGCTACTCCTACGAGCAGTACTTC
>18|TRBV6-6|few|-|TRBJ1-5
CASSPFSPLQGRSQPQHF
TGTGCCAGCAGTCCCTTCTCCCCCTTACAGGGAAGAAGTCAGCCCCAGCATTTT
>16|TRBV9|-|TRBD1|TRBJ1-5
CASSAGTGQSNQPQHF
TGTGCCAGCAGCGCTGGGACAGGTCAAAGCAATCAGCCCCAGCATTTT